This T cell receptor beta chain was recovered during a study of low-dose radiotherapy and immunotherapy resistance in tumors. For the study at large: Those assigned to Cohort 2 were treated with 1 Gy per fraction every two weeks (13 Gy in total over 26 weeks).

This clonotype has ten or more counts. Priming of first-strand cDNA relied on TRAV- and TRBV-specific primers (covering alpha and beta chains). Both a constant-region primer and a V-primer adapter served to amplify TCRs across roughly 22 PCR cycles. TCRdb recomputed calls from the reads with MiXCR, one row per CDR3 protein. The sample lists about 100,000 distinct CDR3 sequences, less than 25% seen once, with 4.1% in the top ten. Germline V gives CDR1 MGHRA, CDR2 YSYEKL. The CDR3 covers 14 residues. Trimming removed 0 bases from V and 4 bases from J, with 10 bases in between. The time point denotes: after trial treatment. Treatment in this sample: LDRT plus nivolumab, ipilimumab, low-dose cyclophosphamide and aspirin (RACIN trial).

The material sequenced was PBMCs, taken after low-dose radiotherapy plus immunotherapy. The clonotype originates from a male donor with prostate cancer. V and J are TRBV4-1 and TRBJ2-7, with D hard to call. In nucleotides, the CDR3 is TGCGCCAGCAGCCAAGAGCTGGCCGGATACGAGCAGTACTTC. Encoded protein: CASSQELAGYEQYF.